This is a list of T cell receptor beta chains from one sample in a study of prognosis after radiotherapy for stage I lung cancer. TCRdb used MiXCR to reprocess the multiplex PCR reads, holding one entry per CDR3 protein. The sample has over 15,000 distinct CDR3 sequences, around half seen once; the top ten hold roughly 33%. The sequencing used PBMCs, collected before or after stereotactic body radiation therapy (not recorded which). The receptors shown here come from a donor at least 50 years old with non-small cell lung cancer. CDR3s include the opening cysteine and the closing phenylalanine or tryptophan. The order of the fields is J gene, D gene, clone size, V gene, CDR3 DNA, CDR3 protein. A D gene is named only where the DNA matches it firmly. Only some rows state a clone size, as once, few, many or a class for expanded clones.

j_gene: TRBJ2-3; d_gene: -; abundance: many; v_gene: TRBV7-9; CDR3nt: TGTGCCAGCAGCGAACAGGGAGGTACAGATACGCAGTATTTT; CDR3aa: CASSEQGGTDTQYF
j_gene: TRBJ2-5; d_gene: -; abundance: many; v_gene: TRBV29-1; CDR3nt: TGCAGCGTCCCCGAGGGTCAAGAGACCCAGTACTTC; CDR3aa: CSVPEGQETQYF
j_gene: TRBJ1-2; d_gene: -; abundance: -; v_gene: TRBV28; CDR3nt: TGTGCCAGCAGTTTTTGGGTATTGCATGGCTACACCTTC; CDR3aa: CASSFWVLHGYTF
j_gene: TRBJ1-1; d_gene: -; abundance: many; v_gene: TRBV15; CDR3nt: TGTGCCACCAGTTTTGGTGGGGCTGAAGCTTTCTTT; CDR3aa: CATSFGGAEAFF
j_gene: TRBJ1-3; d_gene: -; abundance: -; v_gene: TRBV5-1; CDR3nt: TGCGCCAGCAGCGTCGGGGGGGACTCTGGAAACACCATATATTTT; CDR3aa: CASSVGGDSGNTIYF
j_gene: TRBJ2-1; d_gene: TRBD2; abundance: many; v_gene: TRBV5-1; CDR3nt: TGCGCCAGCAGCTTGGGCGGGAGAAATGAGCAGTTCTTC; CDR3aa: CASSLGGRNEQFF
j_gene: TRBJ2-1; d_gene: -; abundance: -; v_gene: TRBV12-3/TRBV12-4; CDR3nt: TGTGCCAGCAGTTTGGCAACTGAGCAGTTCTTC; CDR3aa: CASSLATEQFF
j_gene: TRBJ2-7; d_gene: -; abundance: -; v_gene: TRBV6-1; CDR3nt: TGTGCCAGCAGTACCGATTCCTGGGCCTACGAGCAGTACTTC; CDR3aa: CASSTDSWAYEQYF
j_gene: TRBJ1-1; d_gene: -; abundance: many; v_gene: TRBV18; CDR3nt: TGTGCCAGCTCACCACGGCTCTCTGATACTGAAGCTTTCTTT; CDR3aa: CASSPRLSDTEAFF
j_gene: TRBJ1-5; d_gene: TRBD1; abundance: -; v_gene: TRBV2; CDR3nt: TGTGCCAGCAGTGGACAGGGGCCGGGCAATCAGCCCCAGCATTTT; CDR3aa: CASSGQGPGNQPQHF
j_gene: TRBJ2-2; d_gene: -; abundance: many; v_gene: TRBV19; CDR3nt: TGTGCCAGTAGTATTAAGGTCGGGCCCGGGGAGCTGTTTTTT; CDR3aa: CASSIKVGPGELFF
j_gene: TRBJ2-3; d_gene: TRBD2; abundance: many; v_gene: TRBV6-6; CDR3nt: TGTGCCAGCAGTTACTCGTCTAGCGGGAGTTCGCTCGATACGCAGTATTTT; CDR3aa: CASSYSSSGSSLDTQYF
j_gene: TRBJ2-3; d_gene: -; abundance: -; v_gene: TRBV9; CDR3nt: TGTGCCAGCAGCGTAGTAGGGGTACCGGGCACAGATACGCAGTATTTT; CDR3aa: CASSVVGVPGTDTQYF
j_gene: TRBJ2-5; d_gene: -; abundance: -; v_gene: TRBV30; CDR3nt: TGTGCCTGGAATGATGAGAGGAGATCGGCCCTCGAAGAGACCCAGTACTTC; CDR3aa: CAWNDERRSALEETQYF
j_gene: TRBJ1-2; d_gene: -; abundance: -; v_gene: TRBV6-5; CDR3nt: TGTGCCAGCAGTTACAAAGGCAACCCACCCTATGGCTACACCTTC; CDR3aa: CASSYKGNPPYGYTF
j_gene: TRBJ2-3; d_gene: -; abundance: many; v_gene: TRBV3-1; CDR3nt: TGTGCCAGCGGGGGGAGCTCAGGGGATACGCAGTATTTT; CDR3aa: CASGGSSGDTQYF
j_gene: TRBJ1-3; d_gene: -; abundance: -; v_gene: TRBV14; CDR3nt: TGTGCCAGCAGCCGCGTCGGGGGGGCCCGCAACACCATATATTTT; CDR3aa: CASSRVGGARNTIYF
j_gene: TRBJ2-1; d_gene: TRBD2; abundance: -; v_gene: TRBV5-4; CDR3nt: TGTGCCAGCAGCTTCCCACAGGGGACTAGCGGGAGTGATGAGCAGTTCTTC; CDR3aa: CASSFPQGTSGSDEQFF
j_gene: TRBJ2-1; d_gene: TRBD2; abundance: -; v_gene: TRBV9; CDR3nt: TGTGCCAGCAGCGTGTCCTGGACTAGCGATAGGGGTGAGCAGTTCTTC; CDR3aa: CASSVSWTSDRGEQFF
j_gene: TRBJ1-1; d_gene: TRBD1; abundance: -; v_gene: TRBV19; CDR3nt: TGTGCCAGTAGTATGGACAGGGGTGCCCTTATGAACACTGAAGCTTTCTTT; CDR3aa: CASSMDRGALMNTEAFF
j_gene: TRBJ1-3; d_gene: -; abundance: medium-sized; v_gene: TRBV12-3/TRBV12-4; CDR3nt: TGTGCCAGCAGTTTCAGGAGCTCTGGAAACACCATATATTTT; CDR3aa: CASSFRSSGNTIYF
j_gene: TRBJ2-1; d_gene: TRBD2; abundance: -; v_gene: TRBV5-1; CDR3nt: TGCGCCAGCAGCGTACCTAGCGGGAGCACCAGTAATGAGCAGTTCTTC; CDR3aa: CASSVPSGSTSNEQFF
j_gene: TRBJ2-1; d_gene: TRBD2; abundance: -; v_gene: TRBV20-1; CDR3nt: TGCAGTGCTAGAGGCCCTAGCGGGAATGAGCAGTTCTTC; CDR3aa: CSARGPSGNEQFF
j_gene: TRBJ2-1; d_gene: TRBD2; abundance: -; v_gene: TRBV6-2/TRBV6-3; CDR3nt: TGTGCCAGCAGAATAGCGGGAAACTTGGGGGATGAGCAGTTCTTC; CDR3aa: CASRIAGNLGDEQFF
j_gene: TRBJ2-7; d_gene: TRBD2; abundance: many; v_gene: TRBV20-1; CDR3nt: TGCAGTGCTAGACCCCGAAGGGGGACCGCAGGACTAGCGTCAAACTCCTACGAGCAGTACTTC; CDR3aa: CSARPRRGTAGLASNSYEQYF
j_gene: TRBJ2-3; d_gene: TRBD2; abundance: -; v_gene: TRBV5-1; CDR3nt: TGCGCCAGCAGCACCGGACTAGTTTCGGATACGCAGTATTTT; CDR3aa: CASSTGLVSDTQYF
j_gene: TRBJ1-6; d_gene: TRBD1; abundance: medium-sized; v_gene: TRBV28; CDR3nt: TGTGCCAGCAGCCCAGGGGACAGTAATTCACCCCTCCACTTT; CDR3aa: CASSPGDSNSPLHF
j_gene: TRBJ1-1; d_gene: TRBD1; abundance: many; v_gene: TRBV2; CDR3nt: TGTGCCAGCAGTGCTGGGACAGCCCACACTGAAGCTTTCTTT; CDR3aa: CASSAGTAHTEAFF
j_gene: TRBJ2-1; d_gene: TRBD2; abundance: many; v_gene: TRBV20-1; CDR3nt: TGCAGTGCTAGAAACCCTCTTGGGGGACTAGCGGAATACAATGAGCAGTTCTTC; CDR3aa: CSARNPLGGLAEYNEQFF
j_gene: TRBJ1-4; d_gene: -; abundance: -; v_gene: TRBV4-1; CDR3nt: TGCGCCAGCAGCCGAGATGAGAAGAGGGGGGGTGAGGGGTTCGGTAATGAAAAACTGTTTTTT; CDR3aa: CASSRDEKRGGEGFGNEKLFF
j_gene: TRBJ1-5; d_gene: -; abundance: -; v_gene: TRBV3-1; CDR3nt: TGTGCCTGCAGCCAAGATTTGGCCACTTTGCAGCATTTT; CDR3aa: CACSQDLATLQHF
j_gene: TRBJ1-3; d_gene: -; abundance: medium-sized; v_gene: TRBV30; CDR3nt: TGTGCCTGGAGGAATACTGGAAACACCATATATTTT; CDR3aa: CAWRNTGNTIYF
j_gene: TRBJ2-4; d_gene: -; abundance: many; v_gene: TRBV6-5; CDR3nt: TGTGCCAGCAGTTACCCCCCCGGCACCGGGGGCATTCAGTACTTC; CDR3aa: CASSYPPGTGGIQYF
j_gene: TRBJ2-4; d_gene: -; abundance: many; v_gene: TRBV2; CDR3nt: TGTGCCAGCAGTGATCTCGGGGGCGGGAGATCCAAAAACATTCAGTACTTC; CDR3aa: CASSDLGGGRSKNIQYF
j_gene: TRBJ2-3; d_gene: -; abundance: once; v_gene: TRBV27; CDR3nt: TGTGCCAGCAGTTTGTCCGACGGAAGAAAGAGAGATACGCAGTATTTT; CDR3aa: CASSLSDGRKRDTQYF
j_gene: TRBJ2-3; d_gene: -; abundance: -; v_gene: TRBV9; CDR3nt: TGTGCCAGAAGCGCCAGAGAGGGAGAAGAGGCAGATACGCAGTATTTT; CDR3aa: CARSAREGEEADTQYF
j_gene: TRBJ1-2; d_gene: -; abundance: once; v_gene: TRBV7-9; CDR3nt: TGTGCCAGCAGCCCACAATGGGGGGGATACAACTATGGCTACACCTTC; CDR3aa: CASSPQWGGYNYGYTF
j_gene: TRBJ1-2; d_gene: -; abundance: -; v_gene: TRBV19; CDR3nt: TGTGCCAGTAGTATTTCCGGGGGGCGAAACTATGGCTACACCTTC; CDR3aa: CASSISGGRNYGYTF
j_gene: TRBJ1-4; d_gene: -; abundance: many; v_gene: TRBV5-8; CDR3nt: TGTGCCAGCAGCTTGGCTTCTTGGCAGGGAAGAGAAAAACTGTTTTTT; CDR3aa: CASSLASWQGREKLFF
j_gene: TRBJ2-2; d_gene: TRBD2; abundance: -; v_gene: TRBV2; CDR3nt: TGTGCCAGCAGTGAAGGAGCGGGAGGGATCACCGGGGAGCTGTTTTTT; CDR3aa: CASSEGAGGITGELFF
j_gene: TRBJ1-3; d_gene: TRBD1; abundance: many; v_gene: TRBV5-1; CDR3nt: TGCGCCAGCAGCCTTGAGACAGGGGTGACTGGAAACACCATATATTTT; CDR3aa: CASSLETGVTGNTIYF
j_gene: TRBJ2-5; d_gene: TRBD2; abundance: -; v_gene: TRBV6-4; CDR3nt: TGTGCCAGCAGTTCGACTAGCTGGGAGACCCAGTACTTC; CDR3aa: CASSSTSWETQYF
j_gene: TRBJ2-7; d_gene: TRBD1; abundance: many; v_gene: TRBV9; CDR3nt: TGTGCCAGCAGCCCCCGTAGGGCGGACAGGGTGGACGAGCAGTACTTC; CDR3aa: CASSPRRADRVDEQYF
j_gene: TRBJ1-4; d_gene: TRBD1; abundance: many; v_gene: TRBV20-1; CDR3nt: TGCAGTGCTAGAGAGGACAGGGGTATGGACGAAAAACTGTTTTTT; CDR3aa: CSAREDRGMDEKLFF
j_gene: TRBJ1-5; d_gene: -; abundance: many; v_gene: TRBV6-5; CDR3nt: TGTGCCAGCAGTTGGGGATCGGATCAGCCCCAGCATTTT; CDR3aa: CASSWGSDQPQHF
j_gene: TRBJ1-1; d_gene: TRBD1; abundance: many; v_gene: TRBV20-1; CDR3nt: TGCAGTGCTGTCCCGGGACAGGTCACGATGAACACTGAAGCTTTCTTT; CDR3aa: CSAVPGQVTMNTEAFF
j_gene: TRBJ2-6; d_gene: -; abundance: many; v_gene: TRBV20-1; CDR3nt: TGCAGTACAAGGGGCTCTGGGGCCAACGTCCTGACTTTC; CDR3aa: CSTRGSGANVLTF
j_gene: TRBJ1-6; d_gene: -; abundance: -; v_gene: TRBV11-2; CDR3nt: TGTGCCAGCAGCGTAGACAGGCGGGGTAATTCACCCCTCCACTTT; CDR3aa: CASSVDRRGNSPLHF
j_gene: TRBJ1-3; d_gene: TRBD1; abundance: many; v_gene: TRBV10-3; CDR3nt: TGTGCCATCAGTAAAAGACAGGGCGCCTCTGGAAACACCATATATTTT; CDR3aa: CAISKRQGASGNTIYF
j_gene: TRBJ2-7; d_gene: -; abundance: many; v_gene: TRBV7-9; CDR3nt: TGTGCCAGCAGCTATGGCAGTGGTGACGAGCAGTACTTC; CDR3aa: CASSYGSGDEQYF
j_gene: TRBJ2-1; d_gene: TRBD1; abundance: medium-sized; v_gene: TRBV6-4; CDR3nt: TGTGCCAGCGACAGACAGGGGTCCTACAATGAGCAGTTCTTC; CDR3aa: CASDRQGSYNEQFF
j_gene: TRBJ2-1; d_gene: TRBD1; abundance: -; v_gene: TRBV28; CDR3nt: TGTGCCAGCAGTCCCATCCCCGGACAGGTGCGGAATGAGCAGTTCTTC; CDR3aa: CASSPIPGQVRNEQFF
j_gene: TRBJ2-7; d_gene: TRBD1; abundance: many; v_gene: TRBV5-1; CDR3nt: TGCGCCAGCAGCCAGGGACAGGGTAGCCTCCACGAGCAGTACTTC; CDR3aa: CASSQGQGSLHEQYF
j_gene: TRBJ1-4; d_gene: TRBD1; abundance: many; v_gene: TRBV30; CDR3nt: TGTGCCTGGACGATACAGGGGGCGGGTGAAAAACTGTTTTTT; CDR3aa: CAWTIQGAGEKLFF
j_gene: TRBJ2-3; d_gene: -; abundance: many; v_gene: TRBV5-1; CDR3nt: TGCGCCAGCAGCTTAATGCCTAGCCCTACCACAGATACGCAGTATTTT; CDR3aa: CASSLMPSPTTDTQYF